This T cell receptor beta chain was captured in a study of shared clonotypes between healthy human individuals. Clones were sequenced by immunoSEQ multiplex PCR, and TCRdb holds only the in-frame ones, with some missing. The table includes more than 1 million clones, approximately 80% detected once. The CDR3 runs to 15 residues. Germline assignment: CDR1 GTSNPN and CDR2 SVGIG (reference sequence). Trimming removed 0 bases from V and 10 bases from J, with 16 bases in between. The sequence came from a young man in good health. Some clones in this sample may be carry-over from other donors' samples. Sequencing was performed on memory CD4+ T cells from PBMCs. As to subset: CD45RA-negative fraction. This sequence joins TRBV30 and TRBJ1-6; D is perhaps TRBD1 (6 bases). DNA of the CDR3: TGTGCCTGGAGTGTATTTGGACAGACCCCCTCACCCCTCCACTTT. It specifies CAWSVFGQTPSPLHF.